Here is one T cell receptor (beta chain) with its context. The data were obtained in a study of blood T cell repertoires in COVID-19. Generated by immunoSEQ multiplex PCR, the TCRdb table keeps only in-frame clones and is missing some. Of some 150,000 clones in the sample, roughly 85% were seen once. The CDR3 covers 13 residues. Germline V gives CDR1 MNHEY, CDR2 SVGAGI. V lost 5 bases, J lost 7 bases, and 14 bases lay in between. V gene TRBV6-5 combines with J gene TRBJ1-1; weak D call: TRBD1 (5 bases). The origin of this receptor is a human donor with acute or convalescent COVID-19. The donor label of this sample is uncertain. Sequences were obtained from peripheral blood. CDR3 sequence reads: CASSHGGSNEAFF. The DNA of the CDR3 is TGTGCCAGCAGTCACGGGGGGTCTAATGAAGCTTTCTTT.